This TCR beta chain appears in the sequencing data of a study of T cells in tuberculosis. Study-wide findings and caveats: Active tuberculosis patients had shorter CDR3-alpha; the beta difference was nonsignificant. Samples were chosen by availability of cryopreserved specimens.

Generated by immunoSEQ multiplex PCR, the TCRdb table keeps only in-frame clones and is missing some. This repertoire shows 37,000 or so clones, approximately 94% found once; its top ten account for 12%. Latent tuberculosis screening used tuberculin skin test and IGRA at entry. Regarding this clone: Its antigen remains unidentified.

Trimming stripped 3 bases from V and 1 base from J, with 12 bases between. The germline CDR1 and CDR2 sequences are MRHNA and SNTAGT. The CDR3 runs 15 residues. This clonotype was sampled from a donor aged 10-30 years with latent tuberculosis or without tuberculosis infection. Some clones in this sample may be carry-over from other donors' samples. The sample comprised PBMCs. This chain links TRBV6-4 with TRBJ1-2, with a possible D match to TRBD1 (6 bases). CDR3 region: CASSEGGDVNYGYTF. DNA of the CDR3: TGTGCCAGCAGTGAAGGGGGTGATGTTAACTATGGCTACACCTTC.